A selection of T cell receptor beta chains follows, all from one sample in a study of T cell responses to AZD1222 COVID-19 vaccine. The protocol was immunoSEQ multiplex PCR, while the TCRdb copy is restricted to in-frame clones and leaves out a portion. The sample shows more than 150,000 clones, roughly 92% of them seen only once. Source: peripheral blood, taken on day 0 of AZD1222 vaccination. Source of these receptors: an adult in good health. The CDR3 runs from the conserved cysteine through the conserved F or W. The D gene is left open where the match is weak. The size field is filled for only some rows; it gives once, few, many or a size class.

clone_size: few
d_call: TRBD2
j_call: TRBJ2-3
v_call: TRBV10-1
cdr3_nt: TGCGCCAGCAGTGAGTCCGGACTAGCGGGACCCACAGATACGCAGTATTTT
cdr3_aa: CASSESGLAGPTDTQYF

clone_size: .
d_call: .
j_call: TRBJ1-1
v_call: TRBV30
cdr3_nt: TGTGCCTGGAATCTCGGGGGGATGAACACTGAAGCTTTCTTT
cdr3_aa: CAWNLGGMNTEAFF

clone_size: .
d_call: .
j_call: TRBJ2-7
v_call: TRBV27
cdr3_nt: TGTGCCAGCAGCCCTCTGGAGGGATTGTCCTACGAGCAGTACTTC
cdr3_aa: CASSPLEGLSYEQYF

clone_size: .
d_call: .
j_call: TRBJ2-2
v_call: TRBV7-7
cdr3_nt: TGTGCTAGCAGCTTAGGTGATGAGAGGGAGCTGTTTTTT
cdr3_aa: CASSLGDERELFF

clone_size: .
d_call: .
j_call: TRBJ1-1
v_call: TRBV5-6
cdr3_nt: TGTGCCAGCAGCTTGGTGGCTGGGAACACTGAAGCTTTCTTT
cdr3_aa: CASSLVAGNTEAFF

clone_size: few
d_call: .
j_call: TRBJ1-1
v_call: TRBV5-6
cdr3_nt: TGTGCCAGCAGCTGGACAACTACGATGAACACTGAAGCTTTCTTT
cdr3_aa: CASSWTTTMNTEAFF

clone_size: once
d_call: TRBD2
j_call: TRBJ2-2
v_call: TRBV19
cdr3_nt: TGTGCCAGTACCACACACTTCCTCCTAGCGGGAGTAATTTCCGGGGAGCTGTTTTTT
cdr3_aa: CASTTHFLLAGVISGELFF

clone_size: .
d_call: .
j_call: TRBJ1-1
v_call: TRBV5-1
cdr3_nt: TGCGCCAGCAGCTTTGGTCTGGACAGTGAAGCTTTCTTT
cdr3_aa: CASSFGLDSEAFF

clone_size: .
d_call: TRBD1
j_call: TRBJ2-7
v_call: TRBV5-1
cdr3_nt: TGCGCCAGCAGCTCTCGGGACAGGGGATTCTACGAGCAGTACTTC
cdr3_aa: CASSSRDRGFYEQYF

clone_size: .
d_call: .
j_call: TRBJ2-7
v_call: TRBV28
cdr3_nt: TGTGCCAGCAGTTTAAGTGCCCTTAGGGAGCAGTACTTC
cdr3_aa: CASSLSALREQYF

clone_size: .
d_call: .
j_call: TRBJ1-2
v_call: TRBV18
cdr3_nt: TGTGCCAGCTCACTCAACCGGGCGGGCAATGGCTACACCTTC
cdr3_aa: CASSLNRAGNGYTF

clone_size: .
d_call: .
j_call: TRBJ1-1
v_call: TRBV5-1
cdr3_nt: TGCGCCAGTGGGGACACCTCTGAAGCTTTCTTT
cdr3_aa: CASGDTSEAFF

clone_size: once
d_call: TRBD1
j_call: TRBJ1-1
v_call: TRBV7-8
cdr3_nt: TGTGCCAGCAGCTTAGTTTACAGGGGCGCTAGGGACACTGAAGCTTTCTTT
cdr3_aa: CASSLVYRGARDTEAFF

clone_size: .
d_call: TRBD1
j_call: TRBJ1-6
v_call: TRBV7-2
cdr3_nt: TGTGCCAGCAGACGAGGGACAGGGAGCTCCTATAATTCACCCCTCCACTTT
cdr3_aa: CASRRGTGSSYNSPLHF

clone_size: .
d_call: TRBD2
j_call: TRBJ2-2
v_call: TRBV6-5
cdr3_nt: TGTGCCAGCAGTTTCCTAGCGGGAGGGCCGCCCGGGGAGCTGTTTTTT
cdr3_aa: CASSFLAGGPPGELFF

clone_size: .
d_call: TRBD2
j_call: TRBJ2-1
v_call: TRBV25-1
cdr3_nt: TGTGCCAGCCTCCCAGGTCTAGCGGGAGGCAATGAGCAGTTCTTC
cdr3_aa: CASLPGLAGGNEQFF

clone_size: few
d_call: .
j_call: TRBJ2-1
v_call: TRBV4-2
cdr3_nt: TGTGCCAGCAGCCAAGAAATGGATCCCTACAATGAGCAGTTCTTC
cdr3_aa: CASSQEMDPYNEQFF

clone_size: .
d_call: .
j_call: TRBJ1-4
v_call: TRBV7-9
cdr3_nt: TGTGCCAGCAGCTTAGTGTCGGGCAGGGGAGATGAAAAACTGTTTTTT
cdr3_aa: CASSLVSGRGDEKLFF

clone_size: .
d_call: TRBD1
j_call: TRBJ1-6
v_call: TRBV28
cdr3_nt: TGTGCCAGCAGCATGGGACAGGGGAATTCACCCCTCCACTTT
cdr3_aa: CASSMGQGNSPLHF

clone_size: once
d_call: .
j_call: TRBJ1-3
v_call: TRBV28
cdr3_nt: TGTGCCAGCAGTTTGGACTACGTTGGAAACACCATATATTTT
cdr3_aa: CASSLDYVGNTIYF

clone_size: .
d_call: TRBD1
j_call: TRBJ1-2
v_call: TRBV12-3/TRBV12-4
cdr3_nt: TGTGCCAGCAACAGACAGGGCTTCTATGGCTACACCTTC
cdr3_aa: CASNRQGFYGYTF

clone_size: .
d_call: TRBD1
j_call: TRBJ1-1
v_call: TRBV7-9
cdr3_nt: TGTGCCGGGGAGCCAAGGGACAGGGTCGAAGCTTTCTTT
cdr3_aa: CAGEPRDRVEAFF

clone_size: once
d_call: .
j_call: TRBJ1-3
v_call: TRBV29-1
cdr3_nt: TGCAGCGTTGCACTACACTCTGGAAACACCATATATTTT
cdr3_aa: CSVALHSGNTIYF

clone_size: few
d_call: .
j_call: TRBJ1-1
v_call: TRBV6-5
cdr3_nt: TGTGCCAGCAGCTACATTACGGGGGATAAGAACACTGAAGCTTTCTTT
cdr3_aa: CASSYITGDKNTEAFF